This is a list of T cell receptor beta chains from one sample in a study of blood T cell repertoires in COVID-19. The data were produced by immunoSEQ multiplex PCR, yet TCRdb's version contains in-frame clones alone and is incomplete. This table has 270,000 or so clones, about 85% appearing once. Material: peripheral blood. These receptors were collected from a human donor in a cohort sampled during active COVID-19. CDR3s include the opening cysteine and the closing phenylalanine or tryptophan. D genes are given only for firm matches. Part of the rows lack a size; the others show once, few, many or a class for expanded clones.

v_call,j_call,clone_size,d_call,cdr3_nt,cdr3_aa
TRBV12-3/TRBV12-4,TRBJ2-5,once,-,TGTGCCAGCAGAAAGGACTGGCAAGAGACCCAGTACTTC,CASRKDWQETQYF
TRBV19,TRBJ2-3,-,-,TGTGCCAGTAGTCCCCGGAGGGGACTGACAGATACGCAGTATTTT,CASSPRRGLTDTQYF
TRBV9,TRBJ1-6,once,-,TGTGCCAGCAGCGACGGACAGATTAATTCACCCCTCCACTTT,CASSDGQINSPLHF
TRBV9,TRBJ2-7,-,-,TGTGCCAGCAGCGGCGGGACAGACCCCTACGAGCAGTACTTC,CASSGGTDPYEQYF
TRBV7-2,TRBJ2-5,-,TRBD2,TGTGCCAGCAGCCCCATGACGGGAGGGCGGGAGACCCAGTACTTC,CASSPMTGGRETQYF
TRBV6-5,TRBJ2-7,-,-,TGTGCCAGCAGTTACTCCCCCGGGGGTTCCCCCTACGAGCAGTACTTC,CASSYSPGGSPYEQYF
TRBV5-1,TRBJ2-1,-,-,TGCGCCAGCAGCTTGCAGAGGACTCCGAACAATGAGCAGTTCTTC,CASSLQRTPNNEQFF
TRBV9,TRBJ1-2,few,-,TGTGCCAGCAGCGTAGGATCGGGGTCGCAGGGCTACACCTTC,CASSVGSGSQGYTF
TRBV18,TRBJ2-1,once,-,TGTGCCAGCTCACCAGGGGCCGGGAGCCCCGGTGAGCAGTTCTTC,CASSPGAGSPGEQFF
TRBV27,TRBJ2-7,-,TRBD2,TGTGCCAGCAGTCTCACGGGGGGAGGGCTTTTTCCCTACGAGCAGTACTTC,CASSLTGGGLFPYEQYF
TRBV6-5,TRBJ1-6,-,TRBD1,TGTGCCAGCAGGGGACAGGGTAATTCACCCCTCCACTTT,CASRGQGNSPLHF
TRBV6-5,TRBJ2-7,-,-,TGTGCCAGCAGGTCGAGCGGTAACCCCTACGAGCAGTACTTC,CASRSSGNPYEQYF
TRBV6-5,TRBJ1-5,-,-,TGTGCCAGCCGGGTGTATAGCAATCAGCCCCAGCATTTT,CASRVYSNQPQHF
TRBV5-4,TRBJ1-1,-,-,TGTGCCAGCAGCTCCATGAACACTGAAGCTTTCTTT,CASSSMNTEAFF
TRBV29-1,TRBJ1-4,-,-,TGCAGCGTTGCGAGCAAAAGAGGTGCAACTAATGAAAAACTGTTTTTT,CSVASKRGATNEKLFF
TRBV6-5,TRBJ2-1,-,-,TGTGCCAGCAGGAAGGTCCTAGTCTCTGAGCAGTTCTTC,CASRKVLVSEQFF
TRBV7-8,TRBJ1-6,-,TRBD1,TGTGCCAGCAGCTTAGCAGGGACAGGGGTGTATAATTCACCCCTCCACTTT,CASSLAGTGVYNSPLHF
TRBV30,TRBJ1-1,-,-,TGTGCCTGGAGTCAGGGGAGAACAGGGTTGGCTTTCTTT,CAWSQGRTGLAFF
TRBV20-1,TRBJ2-5,-,-,TGCAGTGCTATCGCGCAAGAGACCCAGTACTTC,CSAIAQETQYF
TRBV10-3,TRBJ2-5,-,-,TGTGCCATCAGCCGAAACGCCCAAGAGAGCCAGTACTTC,CAISRNAQESQYF
TRBV5-1,TRBJ2-2,-,TRBD2,TGCGCCAGCAGCTTGGAAGCGGGAGGGCCGAACGGGGAGCTGTTTTTT,CASSLEAGGPNGELFF
TRBV5-4,TRBJ1-2,many,TRBD1,TGTGCCAGCAGAAGGACAGGGGGCGCTTATGGCTACACCTTC,CASRRTGGAYGYTF
TRBV5-5,TRBJ2-7,-,TRBD2,TGTGCCAGCACTCTGGGAGGGCCCGGGGGGTACGAGCAGTACTTC,CASTLGGPGGYEQYF
TRBV5-1,TRBJ2-5,-,-,TGCGCCAGCCGCCGGCCCTTCCTGGGGGGAGTTGAAGAGACCCAGTACTTC,CASRRPFLGGVEETQYF
TRBV5-1,TRBJ2-5,-,TRBD1,TGCGCCAGCAGCCGGACAGGGGAAGAGACCCAGTACTTC,CASSRTGEETQYF
TRBV5-6,TRBJ2-7,-,-,TGTGCCAGCAGCTCCGACATAATCTACGAGCAGTACTTC,CASSSDIIYEQYF
TRBV6-5,TRBJ1-4,-,-,TGTGCCAGCAGGAGGGCGCTTAATGAAAAACTGTTTTTT,CASRRALNEKLFF
TRBV6-6,TRBJ1-6,-,-,TGTGCCAGCAGAATAACGGGGGGACGAGATAATTCACCCCTCCACTTT,CASRITGGRDNSPLHF
TRBV12-3/TRBV12-4,TRBJ1-6,-,-,TGTGCCAGCAGCGACACCTATAATTCACCCCTCCACTTT,CASSDTYNSPLHF
TRBV9,TRBJ2-1,-,TRBD2,TGTGCCAGCAGCGTAGACTCGGGAGGGCCTCTGGTCAATGAGCAGTTCTTC,CASSVDSGGPLVNEQFF
TRBV19,TRBJ2-1,once,-,TGTGCCAGTAGGCGCGGGGAAACGAATGAGCAGTTCTTC,CASRRGETNEQFF
TRBV5-8,TRBJ1-2,-,-,TGTGCCAGCAGCTTTGACTCGAACTATGGCTACACCTTC,CASSFDSNYGYTF
TRBV6-2/TRBV6-3,TRBJ2-2,once,-,TGTGCCAGCAGTCTCAACAAGGGGCGCCGGGAGCTGTTTTTT,CASSLNKGRRELFF
TRBV20-1,TRBJ2-5,once,-,TGCAGTGCTAGAGTAAAAGAGACCCAGTACTTC,CSARVKETQYF
TRBV5-4,TRBJ1-1,-,-,TGTGCCAGCAGATCACAGGGAAACACTGAAGCTTTCTTT,CASRSQGNTEAFF
TRBV19,TRBJ2-5,-,TRBD2,TGTGCCAGTACCTCGGGGGGGGAGTGGGAGACCCAGTACTTC,CASTSGGEWETQYF
TRBV2,TRBJ2-5,-,-,TGTGCCAGCAGTTCTAGCATTCAAGAGACCCAGTACTTC,CASSSSIQETQYF
TRBV7-9,TRBJ1-5,few,-,TGTGCCAGCAGCCTCGCGACTAATCAGCCCCAGCATTTT,CASSLATNQPQHF
TRBV7-6,TRBJ2-3,-,TRBD2,TGTGCCAGCAGCACCCGGACTAGCGGGAGAACAGATACGCAGTATTTT,CASSTRTSGRTDTQYF
TRBV20-1,TRBJ2-7,few,TRBD1,TGCAGTGCTAGTCGGCAGGGGGTTTACGAGCAGTACTTC,CSASRQGVYEQYF
TRBV5-6,TRBJ2-3,once,-,TGTGCCAGCAGCTTGGTTAGGGGTAAGACAGATACGCAGTATTTT,CASSLVRGKTDTQYF
TRBV28,TRBJ2-5,-,-,TGTGCCAGCAGTCTAGAGCGGGACCAAGAGACCCAGTACTTC,CASSLERDQETQYF
TRBV3-1/TRBV3-2,TRBJ2-1,-,TRBD1,TGTGCCAGCAGCCAATGGGGACAGGGGACTAATGAGCAGTTCTTC,CASSQWGQGTNEQFF
TRBV7-2,TRBJ1-6,-,-,TGTGCCAGCAGCTTTAGGACAGATAATTCACCCCTCCACTTT,CASSFRTDNSPLHF